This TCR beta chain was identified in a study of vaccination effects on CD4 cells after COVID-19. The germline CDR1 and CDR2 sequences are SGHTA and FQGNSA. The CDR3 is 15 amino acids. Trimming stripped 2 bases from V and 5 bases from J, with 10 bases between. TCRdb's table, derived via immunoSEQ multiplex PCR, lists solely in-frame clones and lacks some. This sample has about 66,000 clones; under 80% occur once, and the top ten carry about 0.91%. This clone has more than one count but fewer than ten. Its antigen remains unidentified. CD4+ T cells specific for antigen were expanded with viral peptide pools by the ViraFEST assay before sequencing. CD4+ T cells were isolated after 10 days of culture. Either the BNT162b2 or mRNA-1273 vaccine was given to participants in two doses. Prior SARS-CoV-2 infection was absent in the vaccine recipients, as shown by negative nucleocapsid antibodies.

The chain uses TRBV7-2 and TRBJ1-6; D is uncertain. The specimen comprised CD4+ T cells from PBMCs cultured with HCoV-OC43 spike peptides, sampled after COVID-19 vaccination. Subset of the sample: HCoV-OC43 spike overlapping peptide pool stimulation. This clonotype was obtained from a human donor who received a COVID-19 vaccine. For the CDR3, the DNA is TGTGCCAGCAGCTTAAACAAGGCGAATAATTCACCCCTCCACTTT. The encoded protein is CASSLNKANNSPLHF.